The present TCR beta chain was sequenced within a study of blood T cells in healthy people across ages. Across the whole study: Template-switching capture recovered about one barcoded beta molecule per two T cells. General observations from the study: Long-lived donors exceeded aged donors in naive CD4+ cells and diversity.

It was with a sample-barcoded 5' primer and a J-beta primer mix that a second PCR of about 6 to 12 cycles was run. Every cDNA molecule bore a tag from a template-switch adaptor containing 12 random nucleotides. Per-sample output comprised a minimum of 2.5 million paired-end reads containing CDR3. TCRdb analysed the 5' RACE reads with MiXCR anew, one entry per CDR3 protein. The sample has around 670,000 distinct CDR3 sequences, approximately 30% seen once; the top ten hold about 15%. The CDR3 sequence is 15 residues long. Germline values: CDR1 SGHTA, CDR2 FQGTGA. Turning to this clonotype: Its target is not known. The junction departs from germline at one end; a sequencing error may be responsible.

This clonotype originated in a woman older than 75 in good health. Sequencing used blood. The chain couples TRBV7-3 to TRBJ1-1; possibly TRBD1 for D (6 bases). This CDR3 reads CTSSPMGPGATEAFF. The CDR3 DNA reads TGTACCAGCAGCCCTATGGGCCCAGGGGCAACTGAAGCTTTCTTT.